This entry features one T cell receptor beta chain sequence. As yet, its antigen is unknown. This record belongs to a study of CXCR3-negative and CXCR3-positive naive CD8 T cells. Study-level findings and limits: Surface CD5 matched across naive subsets, and TRB CDR3 properties served to infer TCR strength. CXCR3-positive naive cells carried more hydrophobic TRB CDR3s than CXCR3-negative naive cells did.

The study made its TRB cDNA libraries by 5' RACE, adding UMI labels. TCRdb re-called the 5' RACE reads; every CDR3 protein appears as one record, without DNA. In total, the table holds just under 90,000 distinct CDR3 sequences. This CDR3 spans 14 amino acids. Per germline, CDR1 MNHEY and CDR2 SMNVEV (reference sequence). The receptor's source is a human donor in good health. Some clones in this sample may be carry-over from other donors' samples. This chain links TRBV27 with TRBJ1-3; the TCRdb call, TRBD1, lacks DNA for checking. The sample taken for sequencing was naive CXCR3+ CD8+ T cells from blood. The subset here: CD45RO-CCR7+CD27+CD95- naive CD8+ T cells expressing CXCR3 (TNR3+). This CDR3 reads CASSWDNSGNTIYF.